The 3 T cell receptor beta chains presented below share a single source sample, sequenced in a study of blood T cell repertoires in COVID-19. The data were produced by immunoSEQ multiplex PCR, yet TCRdb's version contains in-frame clones alone and is incomplete. The sample has about 240,000 clones; approximately 84% are singletons. Sequenced: peripheral blood. All receptors come from a woman in her 30s who had recovered from COVID-19.

The genes are TRBV12-5 and TRBJ2-7, with D tentatively TRBD1 (6 bases). Germline lookup yields CDR1 LGHNT and CDR2 FRNRAP. This CDR3 has 13 residues. Written as DNA, the CDR3 is TGTGCGTCGTCCGACAGGAATTCCTACGAGCAGTACTTC. It translates to CASSDRNSYEQYF.

The chain carries TRBV11-2 and TRBJ2-1; TRBD2 matches at 7 bases. This CDR3 contains 15 residues. Germline V gene lookup returns CDR1 SGHAT and CDR2 FQNNGV. Germline trimming cut 1 base from V and 4 bases from J; bases unmatched to any gene: 4. CDR3 amino acids: CASSLGSGPYNEQFF. The CDR3 nucleotides are TGTGCCAGCAGCTTAGGTAGCGGGCCTTACAATGAGCAGTTCTTC.

V and J are TRBV9 and TRBJ2-2; TRBD2 matches 10 bases. This CDR3 region has 16 residues. The junction had 8 bases not matched to a gene; V was cut back by 4 bases and J by 5 bases. Germline V CDR1 and CDR2: SGDLS, YYNGEE. The DNA for the CDR3 is TGTGCCAGCAGCTCGAGCGGGGGGGCGTATACCGGGGAGCTGTTTTTT. Its protein is CASSSSGGAYTGELFF. The variable domain in full, with the rest retrieved from reference TRBV9 and TRBJ2-2, is DSGVTQTPKHLITATGQRVTLRCSPRSGDLSVYWYQQSLDQGLQFLIQYYNGEERAKGNILERFSAQQFPDLHSELNLSSLELGDSALYFCASSSSGGAYTGELFFGEGSRLTVL.